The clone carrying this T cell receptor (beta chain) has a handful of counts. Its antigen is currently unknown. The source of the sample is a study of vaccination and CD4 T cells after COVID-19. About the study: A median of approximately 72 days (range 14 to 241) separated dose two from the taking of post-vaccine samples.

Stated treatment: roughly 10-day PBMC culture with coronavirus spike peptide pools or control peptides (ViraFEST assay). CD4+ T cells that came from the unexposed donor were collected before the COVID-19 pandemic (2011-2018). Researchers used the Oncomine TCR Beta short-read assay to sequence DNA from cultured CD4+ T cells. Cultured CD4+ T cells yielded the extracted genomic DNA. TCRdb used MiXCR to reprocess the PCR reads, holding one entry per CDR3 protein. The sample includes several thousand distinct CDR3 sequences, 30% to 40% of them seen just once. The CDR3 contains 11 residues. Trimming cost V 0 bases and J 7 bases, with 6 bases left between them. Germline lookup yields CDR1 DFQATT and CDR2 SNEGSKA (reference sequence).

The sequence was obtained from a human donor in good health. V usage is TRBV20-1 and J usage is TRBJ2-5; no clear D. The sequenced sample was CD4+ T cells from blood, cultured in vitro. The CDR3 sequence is CSARDPGTQYF. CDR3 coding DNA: TGCAGTGCTAGAGACCCTGGGACCCAGTACTTC.